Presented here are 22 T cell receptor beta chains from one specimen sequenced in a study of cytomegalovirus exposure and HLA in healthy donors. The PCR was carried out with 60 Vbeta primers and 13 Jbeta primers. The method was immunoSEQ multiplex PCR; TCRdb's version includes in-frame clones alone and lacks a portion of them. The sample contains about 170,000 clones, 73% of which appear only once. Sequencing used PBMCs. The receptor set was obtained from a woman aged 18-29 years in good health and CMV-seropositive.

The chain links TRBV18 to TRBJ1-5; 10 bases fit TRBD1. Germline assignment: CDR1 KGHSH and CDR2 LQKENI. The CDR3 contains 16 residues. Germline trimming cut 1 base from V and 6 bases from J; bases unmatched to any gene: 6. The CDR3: CASSPLGTGAPQPQHF. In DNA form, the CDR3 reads TGTGCCAGCTCACCACTCGGGACAGGGGCTCCTCAGCCCCAGCATTTT.

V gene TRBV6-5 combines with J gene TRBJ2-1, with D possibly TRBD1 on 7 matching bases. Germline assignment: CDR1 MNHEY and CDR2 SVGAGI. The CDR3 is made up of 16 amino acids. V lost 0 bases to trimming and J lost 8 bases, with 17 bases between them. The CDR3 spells CASSYSSARGEDEQFF. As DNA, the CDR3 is TGTGCCAGCAGTTACTCCTCAGCCAGGGGGGAGGATGAGCAGTTCTTC.

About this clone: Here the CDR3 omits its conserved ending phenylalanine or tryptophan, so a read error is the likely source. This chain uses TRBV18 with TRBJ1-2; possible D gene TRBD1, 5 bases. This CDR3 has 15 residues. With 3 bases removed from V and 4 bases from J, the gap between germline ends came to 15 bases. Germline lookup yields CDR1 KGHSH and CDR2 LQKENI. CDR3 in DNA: TGTGCCAGCTCACCCCTGGGGCAGGGAGGCTATGGCTACACCCTC. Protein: CASSPLGQGGYGYTL.

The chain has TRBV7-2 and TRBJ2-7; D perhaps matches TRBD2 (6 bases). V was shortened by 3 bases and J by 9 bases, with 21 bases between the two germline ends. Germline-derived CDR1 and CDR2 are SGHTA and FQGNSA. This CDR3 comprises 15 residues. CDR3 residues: CASSLDYSPYRGQYF. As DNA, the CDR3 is TGTGCCAGCAGCTTGGACTATTCTCCTTATCGTGGGCAGTACTTC.

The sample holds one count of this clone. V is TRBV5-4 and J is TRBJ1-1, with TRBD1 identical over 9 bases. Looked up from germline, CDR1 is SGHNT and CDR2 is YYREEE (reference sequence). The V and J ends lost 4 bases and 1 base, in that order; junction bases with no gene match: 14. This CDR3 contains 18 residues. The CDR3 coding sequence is TGTGCCAGCAGCCACACAGGGGGCGCATTAGGTAGGAACACTGAAGCTTTCTTT. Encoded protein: CASSHTGGALGRNTEAFF.

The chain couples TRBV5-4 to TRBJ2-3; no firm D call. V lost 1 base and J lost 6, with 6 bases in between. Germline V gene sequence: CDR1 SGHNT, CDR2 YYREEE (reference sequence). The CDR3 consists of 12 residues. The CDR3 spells CASSLSSDTQYF. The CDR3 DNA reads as TGTGCCAGCAGCTTGTCGTCGGATACGCAGTATTTT.

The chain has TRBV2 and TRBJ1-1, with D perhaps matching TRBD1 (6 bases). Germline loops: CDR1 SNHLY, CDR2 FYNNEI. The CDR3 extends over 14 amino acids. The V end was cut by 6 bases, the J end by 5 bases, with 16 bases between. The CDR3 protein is CASSPTGGRTEAFF. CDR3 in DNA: TGTGCCAGCAGCCCTACGGGGGGGCGGACTGAAGCTTTCTTT.

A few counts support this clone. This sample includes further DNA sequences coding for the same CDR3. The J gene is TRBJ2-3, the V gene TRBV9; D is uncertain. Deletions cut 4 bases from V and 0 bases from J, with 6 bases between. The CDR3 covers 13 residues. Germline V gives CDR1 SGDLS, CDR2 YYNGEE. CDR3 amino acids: CASSPLSTDTQYF. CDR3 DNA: TGTGCCAGCAGCCCCCTTAGCACAGATACGCAGTATTTT.

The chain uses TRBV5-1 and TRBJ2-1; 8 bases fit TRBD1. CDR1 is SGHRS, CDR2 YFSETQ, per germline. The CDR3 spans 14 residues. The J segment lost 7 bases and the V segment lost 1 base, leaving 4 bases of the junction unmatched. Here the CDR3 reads CASSLPGGRNEQFF. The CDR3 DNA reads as TGCGCCAGCAGCTTGCCAGGGGGCAGGAATGAGCAGTTCTTC.

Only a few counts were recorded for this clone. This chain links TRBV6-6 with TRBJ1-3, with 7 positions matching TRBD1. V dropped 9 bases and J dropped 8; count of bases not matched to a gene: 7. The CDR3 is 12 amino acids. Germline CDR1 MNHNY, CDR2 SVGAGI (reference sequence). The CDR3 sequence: CASVQGKDTIYF. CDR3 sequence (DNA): TGTGCCAGTGTACAGGGGAAGGACACCATATATTTT.

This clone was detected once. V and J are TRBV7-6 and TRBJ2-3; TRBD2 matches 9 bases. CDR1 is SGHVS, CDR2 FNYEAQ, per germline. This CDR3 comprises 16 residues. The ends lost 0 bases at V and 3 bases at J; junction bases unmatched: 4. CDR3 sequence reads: CASSLAGGGATDTQYF. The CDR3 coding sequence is TGTGCCAGCAGCTTAGCTGGCGGGGGGGCGACAGATACGCAGTATTTT.

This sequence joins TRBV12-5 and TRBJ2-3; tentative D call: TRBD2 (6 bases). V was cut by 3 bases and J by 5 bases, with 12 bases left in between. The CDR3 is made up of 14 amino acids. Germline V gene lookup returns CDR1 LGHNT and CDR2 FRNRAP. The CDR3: CASGFQGEVDTQYF. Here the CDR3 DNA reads TGTGCTAGTGGTTTCCAAGGGGAGGTAGATACGCAGTATTTT.

CDR3 nucleotides: TGTGCCAGCAGCTCGTACACTGAAGCTTTCTTT. Its translation is CASSSYTEAFF. The chain carries TRBV5-4 and TRBJ1-1; D gene ambiguous. Germline V gene lookup returns CDR1 SGHNT and CDR2 YYREEE (reference sequence). The CDR3 has 11 residues. Trimming removed 3 bases at V and 3 bases at J, with 3 bases between.

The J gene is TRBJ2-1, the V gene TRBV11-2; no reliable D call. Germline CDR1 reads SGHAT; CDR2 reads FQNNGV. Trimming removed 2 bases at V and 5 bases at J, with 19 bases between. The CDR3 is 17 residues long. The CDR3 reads CASSLRSGEQINNEQFF. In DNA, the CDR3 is TGTGCCAGCAGCTTAAGGTCCGGAGAGCAGATAAACAATGAGCAGTTCTTC.

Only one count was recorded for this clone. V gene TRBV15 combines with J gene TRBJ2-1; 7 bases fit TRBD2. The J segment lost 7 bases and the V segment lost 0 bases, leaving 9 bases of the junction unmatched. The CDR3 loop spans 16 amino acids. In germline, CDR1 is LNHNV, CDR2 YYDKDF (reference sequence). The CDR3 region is CATSRDPSGVSNEQFF. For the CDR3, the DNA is TGTGCCACCAGCAGAGATCCCAGCGGGGTATCAAATGAGCAGTTCTTC.

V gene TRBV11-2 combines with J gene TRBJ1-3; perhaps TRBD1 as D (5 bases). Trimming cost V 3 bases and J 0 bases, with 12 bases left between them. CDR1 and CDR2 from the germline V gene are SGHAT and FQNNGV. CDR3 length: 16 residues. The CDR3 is CASSLWDLSSGNTIYF. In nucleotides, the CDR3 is TGTGCCAGCAGCTTGTGGGACTTGAGCTCTGGAAACACCATATATTTT. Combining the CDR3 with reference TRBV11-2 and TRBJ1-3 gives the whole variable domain EAGVAQSPRYKIIEKRQSVAFWCNPISGHATLYWYQQILGQGPKLLIQFQNNGVVDDSQLPKDRFSAERLKGVDSTLKIQPAKLEDSAVYLCASSLWDLSSGNTIYFGEGSWLTVV.

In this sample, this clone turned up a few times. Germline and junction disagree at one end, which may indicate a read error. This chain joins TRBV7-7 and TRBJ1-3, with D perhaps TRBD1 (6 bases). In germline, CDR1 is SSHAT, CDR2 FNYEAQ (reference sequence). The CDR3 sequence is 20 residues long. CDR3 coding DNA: TGTGCTAGCAGCCCTAGCTGGGGGCAGGGGAGCGTTGAGGATGGAAACACCATATATTTT. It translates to CASSPSWGQGSVEDGNTIYF.

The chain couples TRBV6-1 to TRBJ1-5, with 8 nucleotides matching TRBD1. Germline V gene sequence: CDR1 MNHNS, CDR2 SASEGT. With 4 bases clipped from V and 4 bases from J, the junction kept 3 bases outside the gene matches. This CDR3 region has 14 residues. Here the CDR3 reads CASSATGGNQPQHF. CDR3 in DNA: TGTGCCAGCAGTGCTACAGGGGGGAATCAGCCCCAGCATTTT.

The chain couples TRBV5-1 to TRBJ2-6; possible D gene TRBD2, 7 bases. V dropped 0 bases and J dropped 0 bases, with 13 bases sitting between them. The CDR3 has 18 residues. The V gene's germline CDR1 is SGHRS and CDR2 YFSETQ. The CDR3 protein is CASSLGGGGHSGANVLTF. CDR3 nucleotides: TGCGCCAGCAGCTTGGGTGGCGGGGGACACTCTGGGGCCAACGTCCTGACTTTC.

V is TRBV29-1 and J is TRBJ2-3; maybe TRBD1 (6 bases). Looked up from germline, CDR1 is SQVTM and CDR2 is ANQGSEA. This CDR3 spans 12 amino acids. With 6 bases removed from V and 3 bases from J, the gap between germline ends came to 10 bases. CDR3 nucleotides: TGCAGCGTGCAAACAGGGACAGATACGCAGTATTTT. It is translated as CSVQTGTDTQYF.

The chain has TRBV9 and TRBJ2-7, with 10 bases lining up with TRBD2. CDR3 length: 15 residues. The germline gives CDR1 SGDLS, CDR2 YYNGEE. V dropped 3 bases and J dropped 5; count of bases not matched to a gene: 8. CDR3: CASSASDGTSDEQYF. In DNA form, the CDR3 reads TGTGCCAGCAGCGCCAGCGACGGGACTAGCGACGAGCAGTACTTC.

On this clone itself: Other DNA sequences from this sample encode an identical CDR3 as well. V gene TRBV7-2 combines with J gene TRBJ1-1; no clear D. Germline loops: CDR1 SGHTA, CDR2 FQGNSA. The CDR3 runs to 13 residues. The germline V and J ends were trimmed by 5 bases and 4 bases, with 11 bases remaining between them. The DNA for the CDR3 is TGTGCCAGCAGCATCACGCGAGGCACTGAAGCTTTCTTT. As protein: CASSITRGTEAFF.